The text below deals with one T cell receptor (beta chain). A read error may produce the germline difference seen at one junction end. This record comes from a study of blood T cell repertoires in COVID-19. As for the study in general: Acute and convalescent COVID-19 samples came from the United States, Italy and Spain. PBMCs, B-cell-depleted T cells, or T cells were the source of the cDNA or gDNA that made up the material.

The CDR3 sequence is 14 residues long. Germline CDR1 is SGHRS and CDR2 is YFSETQ. Original processing methods: Amplifying reference gene primers gave estimates of nucleated cell counts. Here immunoSEQ multiplex PCR was the method, and the copy in TCRdb shows in-frame clones only, minus some. V and J calls and clone size are given by that table; D and trimming were obtained from the DNA. The top ten clones hold about 18% of a sample with 150,000 to 200,000 clones, 60% to 80% of them seen once. This receptor was taken from a man aged 55-75 years with active or convalescent COVID-19. This chain connects TRBV5-1 to TRBJ1-2, with 11 bases identical to TRBD1. Sequencing was performed on peripheral blood. This CDR3 is CASSLDRGLDGYTF. The CDR3 DNA reads as TGCGCCAGCAGTTTGGACAGGGGGCTTGATGGCTACACCTTC.